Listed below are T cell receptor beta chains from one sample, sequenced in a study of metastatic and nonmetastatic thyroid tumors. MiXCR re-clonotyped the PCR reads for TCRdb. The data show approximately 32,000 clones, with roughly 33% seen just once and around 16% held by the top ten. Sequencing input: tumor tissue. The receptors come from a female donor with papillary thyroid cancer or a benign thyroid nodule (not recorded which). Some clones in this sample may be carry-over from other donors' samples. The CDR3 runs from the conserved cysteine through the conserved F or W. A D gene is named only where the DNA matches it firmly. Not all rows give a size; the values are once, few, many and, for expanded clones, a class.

CASSYSNTLGDTQYF	TGTGCCAGCAGTTACTCGAATACCTTGGGAGATACGCAGTATTTT	TRBJ2-3	TRBV6-5	NA	few
CASSQTGLLMNTEAFF	TGTGCCAGCAGCCAGACAGGGCTACTTATGAACACTGAAGCTTTCTTT	TRBJ1-1	TRBV6-1	TRBD1	few
CASSSPRGTGMTYEQYF	TGTGCCAGCAGCTCCCCGCGGGGGACAGGGATGACCTACGAGCAGTACTTC	TRBJ2-7	TRBV11-2	TRBD1	NA
CATSRGSNTEAFF	TGTGCCACCTCCCGGGGATCCAACACTGAAGCTTTCTTT	TRBJ1-1	TRBV24-1	NA	NA
CASSFGDNRSSYNSPLHF	TGTGCCAGCAGTTTTGGGGACAATAGGAGCTCCTATAATTCACCCCTCCACTTT	TRBJ1-6	TRBV28	NA	NA
CASSLVPFNTGELFF	TGTGCCAGCAGCTTAGTACCTTTTAACACCGGGGAGCTGTTTTTT	TRBJ2-2	TRBV7-9	NA	NA
CASSRHTGSYEQYF	TGTGCCAGCAGCCGACATACGGGTTCCTACGAGCAGTACTTC	TRBJ2-7	TRBV12-3/TRBV12-4	NA	NA
CASSLWSSSLGEQFF	TGTGCCAGCAGTTTATGGTCTAGTAGCCTCGGTGAGCAGTTCTTC	TRBJ2-1	TRBV28	NA	NA
CATSRTSGRNYEQYF	TGTGCCACCAGCAGAACTAGCGGGAGAAACTACGAGCAGTACTTC	TRBJ2-7	TRBV15	TRBD2	NA
CASLPGVEGDTQYF	TGTGCCAGTCTCCCCGGGGTGGAGGGAGATACGCAGTATTTT	TRBJ2-3	TRBV28	NA	NA
CATSRGLADTQYF	TGTGCCACCAGTAGGGGGTTGGCAGATACGCAGTATTTT	TRBJ2-3	TRBV19	NA	many
CASSLGRQGRGSPLHF	TGTGCCAGCAGCTTGGGGAGACAGGGGAGAGGTTCACCCCTCCACTTT	TRBJ1-6	TRBV5-6	TRBD1	NA
CASSPGLHEQYF	TGTGCCAGCAGTCCCGGACTCCACGAGCAGTACTTC	TRBJ2-7	TRBV12-3/TRBV12-4	NA	few
CASSSRLAGGITDTQYF	TGTGCCAGCAGTTCTCGACTAGCGGGAGGGATTACAGATACGCAGTATTTT	TRBJ2-3	TRBV27	TRBD2	NA
CATAGGYAGELFF	TGTGCCACCGCAGGGGGCTACGCCGGGGAGCTGTTTTTT	TRBJ2-2	TRBV6-1	TRBD1	few
CASSSPGATGGNTIYF	TGTGCCAGCAGTTCCCCAGGGGCGACGGGAGGAAACACCATATATTTT	TRBJ1-3	TRBV28	NA	few
CSANPGKGETQYF	TGCAGTGCTAACCCAGGGAAGGGGGAGACCCAGTACTTC	TRBJ2-5	TRBV20-1	NA	NA
CASSQGRGGNSYNEQFF	TGCGCCAGCAGCCAAGGGAGAGGAGGGAATAGCTACAATGAGCAGTTCTTC	TRBJ2-1	TRBV4-3	NA	NA
CATSRDSIRQGITF	TGTGCCACCAGCAGAGATAGTATTAGACAGGGGATTACCTTC	TRBJ1-2	TRBV15	TRBD1	NA
CASSEAGDRKYEQYF	TGTGCCAGCAGTGAAGCTGGAGACAGAAAATACGAGCAGTACTTC	TRBJ2-7	TRBV2	NA	NA
CASSLGLGGLFHNEQFF	TGTGCCAGCAGCTTAGGCCTCGGGGGGCTTTTCCACAATGAGCAGTTCTTC	TRBJ2-1	TRBV11-1	NA	once
CATSDLSQAQETQYF	TGTGCCACCAGTGATTTGTCACAGGCCCAAGAGACCCAGTACTTC	TRBJ2-5	TRBV24-1	NA	NA
CASSLRTSGANVLTF	TGTGCCAGCAGTTTGCGGACATCTGGGGCCAACGTCCTGACTTTC	TRBJ2-6	TRBV6-2/TRBV6-3	NA	few
CASRTGGTDTQYF	TGTGCCAGCAGGACAGGAGGCACAGATACGCAGTATTTT	TRBJ2-3	TRBV12-3/TRBV12-4	NA	NA
CASGPPGQSSYNEQFF	TGTGCTAGTGGTCCCCCGGGCCAGAGCTCCTACAATGAGCAGTTCTTC	TRBJ2-1	TRBV12-5	NA	NA
CASSLTIGQGMYEQYF	TGCGCCAGCAGCTTGACAATCGGGCAGGGGATGTACGAGCAGTACTTC	TRBJ2-7	TRBV5-1	NA	NA
CASSYSWAGPSYEQYF	TGTGCCAGCAGTTACTCGTGGGCAGGCCCCTCCTACGAGCAGTACTTC	TRBJ2-7	TRBV6-2/TRBV6-3	NA	NA
CATSDTDRRQYF	TGTGCCACCAGTGACACGGACCGCAGGCAGTACTTC	TRBJ2-7	TRBV24-1	NA	NA
CASSDSGRANEQFF	TGTGCCAGCAGTGATAGCGGGAGGGCCAATGAGCAGTTCTTC	TRBJ2-1	TRBV6-4	TRBD2	NA
CAISESNHRRGGYNEQFF	TGTGCCATCAGTGAGTCGAATCACCGGCGGGGGGGCTACAATGAGCAGTTCTTC	TRBJ2-1	TRBV10-3	TRBD2	NA
CASSPQLRGGQETQYF	TGTGCCAGCAGCCCACAGCTCCGGGGTGGGCAAGAGACCCAGTACTTC	TRBJ2-5	TRBV11-2	NA	NA
CATWVTWIAEGTFFNSPLHF	TGTGCCACCTGGGTTACTTGGATAGCGGAGGGGACGTTTTTTAATTCACCCCTCCACTTT	TRBJ1-6	TRBV24-1	NA	many
CASSWEAGELFF	TGTGCCAGCAGCTGGGAGGCTGGGGAGCTGTTTTTT	TRBJ2-2	TRBV11-3	NA	once
CAISESGNANEQFF	TGTGCCATCAGTGAGTCTGGGAACGCCAATGAGCAGTTCTTC	TRBJ2-1	TRBV10-3	NA	NA
CASSLGSYEQYF	TGTGCCAGCAGCTTAGGATCCTACGAGCAGTACTTC	TRBJ2-7	TRBV7-6	NA	NA
CASSPDRIGGELFF	TGTGCCAGCAGTCCGGACCGAATAGGCGGGGAGCTGTTTTTT	TRBJ2-2	TRBV12-3/TRBV12-4	NA	few
CATRGLSSYNEQFF	TGTGCCACCAGGGGTCTTAGCTCCTACAATGAGCAGTTCTTC	TRBJ2-1	TRBV27	NA	few
CASSVRGPGDTEAFF	TGTGCCAGCAGCGTCAGGGGGCCCGGGGACACTGAAGCTTTCTTT	TRBJ1-1	TRBV9	TRBD1	NA
CASSSQGVQPQHF	TGTGCCAGCAGTTCTCAGGGTGTCCAGCCCCAGCATTTT	TRBJ1-5	TRBV6-5	NA	NA
CASSQQGADGYTF	TGTGCCAGCAGCCAACAGGGGGCGGATGGCTACACCTTC	TRBJ1-2	TRBV11-3	TRBD1	NA
CASSYSSTDTQYF	TGTGCCAGCAGTTACTCGTCCACAGATACGCAGTATTTT	TRBJ2-3	TRBV6-2/TRBV6-3	NA	NA
CASSEGPEGKLFF	TGTGCCAGCAGTGAAGGCCCGGAGGGAAAACTGTTTTTT	TRBJ1-4	TRBV6-4	NA	NA
CASSPAGRGGVYEQYF	TGTGCCAGCAGCCCGGCGGGCCGGGGGGGGGTATACGAGCAGTACTTC	TRBJ2-7	TRBV12-3/TRBV12-4	TRBD2	NA
CASRFQAAQNYGYTF	TGTGCCAGCAGGTTCCAGGCAGCACAGAACTATGGCTACACCTTC	TRBJ1-2	TRBV27	NA	NA
CASSQQGYGQYF	TGTGCCAGCAGCCAACAGGGATATGGGCAGTACTTC	TRBJ2-7	TRBV11-1	NA	NA
CASSEWDTEAFF	TGTGCCAGCAGTGAATGGGACACTGAAGCTTTCTTT	TRBJ1-1	TRBV6-1	NA	few
CASSTTSGRAGEQFF	TGTGCCAGCAGTACGACTAGCGGGAGGGCCGGTGAGCAGTTCTTC	TRBJ2-1	TRBV6-1	TRBD2	NA
CASSLYSPSGANVLTF	TGTGCCAGCAGCTTATACTCTCCCTCTGGGGCCAACGTCCTGACTTTC	TRBJ2-6	TRBV11-2	NA	few
CATSDGRGGRDTQYF	TGTGCCACCAGTGATGGGCGAGGGGGTCGAGATACGCAGTATTTT	TRBJ2-3	TRBV24-1	NA	few
CATSDLGTSGAYEQYF	TGTGCCACCAGTGATCTCGGGACTAGCGGAGCTTACGAGCAGTACTTC	TRBJ2-7	TRBV24-1	TRBD2	few
CATRVLAGRYNEQFF	TGTGCCACCAGGGTACTAGCGGGACGGTACAATGAGCAGTTCTTC	TRBJ2-1	TRBV6-2/TRBV6-3	TRBD2	few
CSATDRQGGYEQYF	TGCAGTGCTACGGATCGGCAGGGAGGGTACGAGCAGTACTTC	TRBJ2-7	TRBV20-1	TRBD2	few